The 22 T cell receptor beta chains below come from one sample, sequenced in a study of graft-versus-host responses after intestinal transplantation. Method: immunoSEQ multiplex PCR; TCRdb's copy keeps in-frame clones and lacks some. Of about 90,000 clones detected, roughly 92% appear once; the ten largest clones hold less than 0.4%. No antigens are known for them. The specimen was unstimulated CD4+ T cells sorted from spleen or lymph node cells, collected before intestinal transplant. Receptor source: a human donor who received an intestinal transplant.

This clone has a handful of counts. In DNA, the CDR3 is TGTGCCAGCAGCTTACTACTAGCGGGAGGGCAAGAGACCCAGTACTTC. This codes for CASSLLLAGGQETQYF. This sequence joins TRBV7-7 and TRBJ2-5; TRBD2 agrees at 13 bases. This CDR3 is built from 16 residues. With V trimmed by 2 bases and J by 2 bases, 2 bases remained unmatched. The germline V gene has CDR1 SSHAT and CDR2 FNYEAQ (reference sequence). Drawing the rest from reference TRBV7-7 and TRBJ2-5, the complete variable domain is GAGVSQSPRYKVTKRGQDVTLRCDPISSHATLYWYQQALGQGPEFLTYFNYEAQPDKSGLPSDRFSAERPEGSISTLTIQRTEQRDSAMYRCASSLLLAGGQETQYFGPGTRLLVL.

The rearrangement joins TRBV9 to TRBJ1-1; no firm D call. The CDR3 is 15 residues long. Trimming took 0 bases from V and 0 from J, leaving 9 bases between them. From germline, CDR1 is SGDLS and CDR2 YYNGEE. The CDR3 coding sequence is TGTGCCAGCAGCGTAGTTCCAGAGCTGAACACTGAAGCTTTCTTT. This encodes CASSVVPELNTEAFF.

This chain connects TRBV9 to TRBJ1-1, with 7 nucleotides matching TRBD1. This CDR3 has 13 amino acids. Trimming removed 4 bases from V and 7 bases from J; junction bases left unmatched: 7. Germline V gene lookup returns CDR1 SGDLS and CDR2 YYNGEE. DNA for the CDR3: TGTGCCAGCAGCCTAGGGGGCATAGGTGAAGCTTTCTTT. It is translated as CASSLGGIGEAFF.

This chain connects TRBV2 to TRBJ1-1, with 11 bases aligning to TRBD1. Germline V gene lookup returns CDR1 SNHLY and CDR2 FYNNEI. The CDR3 runs 17 residues. The ends lost 7 bases at V and 1 base at J; junction bases unmatched: 11. The CDR3 nucleotides are TGTGCCAGCATTTCTGGGACAGGGGGTGATTGGAACACTGAAGCTTTCTTT. Translating gives CASISGTGGDWNTEAFF.

Details on this clone: The conserved phenylalanine or tryptophan is not found at the CDR3 terminus, so this likely reflects a read error. The gene calls are TRBV19 and TRBJ1-2; no clear D gene. Germline-derived CDR1 and CDR2 are LNHDA and SQIVND (reference sequence). CDR3 length: 11 residues. Here the CDR3 DNA reads TGCGCCACCCTCGACAACTATGGCTACACCCTC. Amino acids: CATLDNYGYTL.

The J gene is TRBJ2-6, the V gene TRBV21-1; the table's TRBD2 call for D was not verified on the DNA. TRBV21-1 is annotated as a pseudogene. The CDR3 has 16 residues. The DNA of the CDR3 is TGTGCCAGCAGCAAACTTTCTGTCTCTGGGGCCAACGTCCTGACTTTC. Its translation is CASSKLSVSGANVLTF.

This sequence joins TRBV19 and TRBJ1-1; tentative D call: TRBD1 (5 bases). Between the trimmed V and J ends, which lost 6 bases and 7 bases, there was a span of 21 bases. The germline V gene encodes CDR1 LNHDA and CDR2 SQIVND (reference sequence). The CDR3 covers 15 residues. CDR3 protein: CASRPPRRDLIEAFF. DNA for the CDR3: TGTGCCAGTAGACCCCCCCGGCGGGACCTAATTGAAGCTTTCTTT.

The V call is TRBV6-5, the J call TRBJ1-2; TRBD1 might be the D (6 bases). CDR3 length equals 13 residues. Germline V gene data show CDR1 as MNHEY and CDR2 as SVGAGI. V was clipped by 7 bases and J by 10 bases, with 19 bases between them. The DNA for the CDR3 is TGTGCCAGCACCATCGACAGGCGCCGCGACTACACCTTC. The encoded protein is CASTIDRRRDYTF.

The chain links TRBV18 to TRBJ1-4; possibly TRBD1 for D (5 bases). The length of the CDR3 is 14 residues. Trimming left V 3 bases short and J 8 bases short, with 13 bases between. Germline loops: CDR1 KGHSH, CDR2 LQKENI. The CDR3 bases are TGTGCCAGCTCACCGGCTTCAGGGTCGGAAAAACTGTTTTTT. Protein sequence: CASSPASGSEKLFF.

There are a few counts of this clone. This chain links TRBV5-1 with TRBJ2-7; 8 bases are shared with TRBD1. Germline CDR1 reads SGHRS; CDR2 reads YFSETQ. J lost 2 bases, V lost 2 bases, and 6 bases had no gene match. The CDR3 covers 15 residues. In nucleotides, the CDR3 is TGCGCCAGCAGCTTTTCACAGGGGGTCACCTACGAGCAGTACTTC. Residues: CASSFSQGVTYEQYF. The full variable domain, completed using reference TRBV5-1 and TRBJ2-7, is KAGVTQTPRYLIKTRGQQVTLSCSPISGHRSVSWYQQTPGQGLQFLFEYFSETQRNKGNFPGRFSGRQFSNSRSEMNVSTLELGDSALYLCASSFSQGVTYEQYFGPGTRLTVT.

This clone was counted once. This chain connects TRBV6-1 to TRBJ1-1; D is unresolved. The CDR3 runs to 13 residues. The germline V gene has CDR1 MNHNS and CDR2 SASEGT. Trimming took off 6 bases at V and 3 bases at J, with 11 bases between the two ends. CDR3 sequence (DNA): TGTGCCAGCAGCCCCCGGACCCACACTGAAGCTTTCTTT. This translates into CASSPRTHTEAFF.

Only one count was recorded for this clone. The chain has TRBV28 and TRBJ1-5; a weak D match, TRBD1 (5 bases). V lost 6 bases and J lost 0, with 12 bases in between. Germline V gene data show CDR1 as MDHEN and CDR2 as SYDVKM. This CDR3 region has 15 residues. CDR3 DNA sequence: TGTGCCAGCAGCTGGACAACCTCTAGCAATCAGCCCCAGCATTTT. It yields the protein CASSWTTSSNQPQHF.

The V gene is TRBV5-1, the J gene TRBJ2-1; 7 bases match TRBD2. The CDR3 contains 15 residues. In germline, CDR1 is SGHRS, CDR2 YFSETQ. V was pared by 7 bases and J by 7 bases, with 14 bases of the junction left unmatched. DNA of the CDR3: TGCGCCAGCGGAGGGGACTATCGGGGGAAGAATGAGCAGTTCTTC. Its translation: CASGGDYRGKNEQFF.

This rearrangement joins TRBV30 to TRBJ1-1; no clear D. With 4 bases removed from V and 5 bases from J, the gap between germline ends came to 11 bases. This CDR3 is 12 amino acids long. Germline lookup yields CDR1 GTSNPN and CDR2 SVGIG (reference sequence). In DNA form, the CDR3 reads TGTGCCTGGAAGGAAGGGTTTACTGAAGCTTTCTTT. Amino acid sequence: CAWKEGFTEAFF.

The rearrangement uses TRBV4-1 and TRBJ2-1, with 8 bases fitting TRBD2. The CDR3 runs to 15 residues. CDR1 MGHRA and CDR2 YSYEKL come from the germline V gene. With 4 bases clipped from V and 7 bases from J, the junction kept 9 bases outside the gene matches. CDR3 sequence reads: CASSRNERERNEQFF. DNA of the CDR3: TGCGCCAGCAGCCGTAATGAGCGGGAGAGGAATGAGCAGTTCTTC.

The CDR3 nucleotides are TGTGCCAGCAGTTATTTACCGGGACAGGGCAACAATGAGCAGTTCTTC. Amino acid sequence: CASSYLPGQGNNEQFF. The chain carries TRBV6-5 and TRBJ2-1; 9 bases agree with TRBD1. V shed 3 bases, J shed 5 bases, and the junction held 8 bases outside the gene matches. This CDR3 comprises 16 residues. Per the germline V gene, CDR1 is MNHEY and CDR2 is SVGAGI.

The chain recombines TRBV28 with TRBJ2-2; no clear D gene. The CDR3 runs 16 residues. Germline V gene lookup returns CDR1 MDHEN and CDR2 SYDVKM. The V gene lost 3 bases and the J gene lost 0 bases, with 11 bases spanning the gap. The CDR3 sequence is CASSFRVGPNTGELFF. In nucleotides, the CDR3 is TGTGCCAGCAGTTTCCGGGTAGGGCCGAACACCGGGGAGCTGTTTTTT.

The V call is TRBV6-1, the J call TRBJ1-1; D gene unclear. Trimming left V 0 bases short and J 0 bases short, with 8 bases between. The length of the CDR3 is 15 residues. CDR1 MNHNS and CDR2 SASEGT come from the germline V gene. The CDR3, as DNA: TGTGCCAGCAGTGAAGCCGTGGCGGTGAACACTGAAGCTTTCTTT. The encoded protein is CASSEAVAVNTEAFF.

This chain uses TRBV19 with TRBJ1-5; unclear D gene. The CDR3 sequence is 14 residues long. V was clipped by 3 bases and J by 0 bases, with 6 bases between them. Per germline, CDR1 LNHDA and CDR2 SQIVND (reference sequence). CDR3 sequence: CASSIASSNQPQHF. As DNA, the CDR3 is TGTGCCAGTAGTATTGCGAGTAGCAATCAGCCCCAGCATTTT.

The chain combines TRBV5-6 with TRBJ2-5; 9 bases fit TRBD2. V lost 1 base, J lost 11 bases, and 12 bases stayed unmatched. The length of the CDR3 is 15 residues. From germline, CDR1 is SGHDT and CDR2 YYEEEE. The chain's CDR3 is CASSLWRGRGGKQYF. CDR3 nucleotides: TGTGCCAGCAGCTTGTGGCGCGGGAGGGGAGGTAAGCAGTACTTC.

This clone was seen a few times. This chain links TRBV5-1 with TRBJ1-1; D is possibly TRBD1 (6 bases). The CDR3 is 14 residues long. Germline V gene data show CDR1 as SGHRS and CDR2 as YFSETQ. Trimming cost V 3 bases and J 4 bases, with 13 bases left between them. The CDR3 coding sequence is TGCGCCAGCAGCTGGACACAGGGCGGCACTGAAGCTTTCTTT. Translated, it gives CASSWTQGGTEAFF. The full variable domain, completed using reference TRBV5-1 and TRBJ1-1, is KAGVTQTPRYLIKTRGQQVTLSCSPISGHRSVSWYQQTPGQGLQFLFEYFSETQRNKGNFPGRFSGRQFSNSRSEMNVSTLELGDSALYLCASSWTQGGTEAFFGQGTRLTVV.

The V gene is TRBV19, the J gene TRBJ1-1; a possible D gene is TRBD1 (5 bases). Germline V gene data show CDR1 as LNHDA and CDR2 as SQIVND (reference sequence). V lost 5 bases and J 3 bases, leaving 31 bases between the germline ends. The CDR3 consists of 20 residues. CDR3: CASSRTTGSGTRRGDTEAFF. As DNA, the CDR3 is TGTGCCAGTAGTCGCACCACCGGCTCCGGGACGAGAAGAGGGGACACTGAAGCTTTCTTT.